Listed below are T cell receptor beta chains from one sample, sequenced in a study of blood T cell repertoires in COVID-19. Assay used: immunoSEQ multiplex PCR; TCRdb lists only in-frame clones, some missing. The table includes roughly 90,000 clones, 80% to 85% detected once. Specimen: peripheral blood. The receptors were gathered from a woman of 80 years or more with active or convalescent COVID-19. Each CDR3 is given with its conserved first and last residue. D genes are given only for firm matches. The size of a clone is reported for some rows only, either as once, few or many, or as a class for expanded clones.

.	TRBD1	TRBV28	TRBJ1-6	TGTGCCAGCAGTTTTTTTGGGACAGGGGGACTGAATTCACCCCTCCACTTT	CASSFFGTGGLNSPLHF
.	.	TRBV28	TRBJ2-7	TGTGCCAGCAACCTGGGGGGGGCCGGGGAGCAGTACTTC	CASNLGGAGEQYF
.	.	TRBV5-4	TRBJ1-2	TGTGCCAGCAGCTTGGGTCCCTCAGTGAACTATGGCTACACCTTC	CASSLGPSVNYGYTF
.	TRBD1	TRBV19	TRBJ2-3	TGTGCCATAAGGGACAGGGGGACAGATACGCAGTATTTT	CAIRDRGTDTQYF
.	.	TRBV7-8	TRBJ1-1	TGTGCCAGCAGCTCCCTCGGGGGGGTGACAATATGGGGAGCTTTCTTT	CASSSLGGVTIWGAFF
.	.	TRBV3-1/TRBV3-2	TRBJ2-3	TGTGCCAGCAGCCAAGACCCGCTAGGGGTGCAGTATTTT	CASSQDPLGVQYF
.	TRBD1	TRBV2	TRBJ1-2	TGTGCCAGCAGTGCGGGGACAGTCCTTTATGGCTACACCTTC	CASSAGTVLYGYTF
.	.	TRBV18	TRBJ2-1	TGTGCCAGCTCACCTCGGCAGGGTGGGTGGAATGAGCAGTTCTTC	CASSPRQGGWNEQFF
once	TRBD2	TRBV6-5	TRBJ2-7	TGTGCCAGCAGGACTAGCGGGAGTTACGAGCAGTACTTC	CASRTSGSYEQYF
few	.	TRBV6-6	TRBJ1-4	TGTGCCAGCAGCCTAGGACAAAATAATGAAAAACTGTTTTTT	CASSLGQNNEKLFF
.	TRBD1	TRBV18	TRBJ1-5	TGTGCCAGCTCACCAACACAGGGGAACAATCAGCCCCAGCATTTT	CASSPTQGNNQPQHF
.	.	TRBV10-1	TRBJ2-1	TGCGCCAGCAGAAAGCTCGGGACTGGGGAAAATGAGCAGTTCTTC	CASRKLGTGENEQFF
few	.	TRBV19	TRBJ1-1	TGTGCCAGTAGTGCCACTCACCGAGCTTTCTTT	CASSATHRAFF
.	.	TRBV3-1/TRBV3-2	TRBJ2-1	TGTGCCAGCAGCCAAGGGCAGGGTTATGAGCAGTTCTTC	CASSQGQGYEQFF
few	.	TRBV6-4	TRBJ1-2	TGTGCCAGCAGTGAAGATTGGGACATAGGTTATGGCTACACCTTC	CASSEDWDIGYGYTF
.	TRBD1	TRBV10-3	TRBJ1-5	TGTGCCATCAGTGAGCTCGGGACAGGCAATCAGCCCCAGCATTTT	CAISELGTGNQPQHF
.	TRBD2	TRBV6-5	TRBJ2-7	TGTGCCAGCAAGCGGCGGGAGGGCTACGAGCAGTACTTC	CASKRREGYEQYF
.	TRBD2	TRBV6-2/TRBV6-3	TRBJ2-1	TGTGCCAGCAGCCCCCCGACTAGCGGGGGCAATGAGCAGTTCTTC	CASSPPTSGGNEQFF
.	.	TRBV3-1/TRBV3-2	TRBJ1-2	TGTGCCAGCACCCTTTATGAGTCTAACTATGGCTACACCTTC	CASTLYESNYGYTF
.	.	TRBV18	TRBJ2-7	TGTGCCAGCTCACCAGGAAAATGGGGAGTTGGGTACGAGCAGTACTTC	CASSPGKWGVGYEQYF
.	TRBD1	TRBV28	TRBJ1-5	TGTGCCAGCAGTTATGGGACAGGGGACCAGCCCCAGCATTTT	CASSYGTGDQPQHF
.	TRBD1	TRBV10-3	TRBJ1-2	TGTGCCATCAGCGACGGACAGGGGAGGGACTATGGCTACACCTTC	CAISDGQGRDYGYTF
.	TRBD1	TRBV28	TRBJ2-6	TGTGCCAGCCTATCAGGGGGTATTGGGGCCAACGTCCTGACTTTC	CASLSGGIGANVLTF
few	.	TRBV3-1/TRBV3-2	TRBJ2-4	TGTGCCAGCAGCCAAGCGGCCCTACACGGGGCCAAAAACATTCAGTACTTC	CASSQAALHGAKNIQYF
.	TRBD2	TRBV7-9	TRBJ2-3	TGTGCCAGCGCCAGACTAGCGGGGAACACAGATACGCAGTATTTT	CASARLAGNTDTQYF
.	TRBD2	TRBV7-9	TRBJ2-3	TGTGCCAGCAGCAGAGGACTAGCTAGAGGCACAGATACGCAGTATTTT	CASSRGLARGTDTQYF
.	.	TRBV9	TRBJ2-5	TGTGCCAGCAGCGTAAGTTCCGGGGGACTTTATGAGACCCAGTACTTC	CASSVSSGGLYETQYF
.	.	TRBV4-3	TRBJ1-2	TGCGCCAGCAGCCAGTCCAGGGCAAACAACTATGGCTACACCTTC	CASSQSRANNYGYTF
once	TRBD1	TRBV6-5	TRBJ1-4	TGTGCCAGCAGGGACAGGGGGCATGAAAAACTGTTTTTT	CASRDRGHEKLFF
.	.	TRBV9	TRBJ2-7	TGTGCCAGCAGCGTATCCCCGTCCTACGAGCAGTACTTC	CASSVSPSYEQYF
.	.	TRBV4-3	TRBJ1-2	TGCGCCAGCAGCCAAGGAGTAGGAGGGCCAGACTATGGCTACACCTTC	CASSQGVGGPDYGYTF
.	TRBD2	TRBV6-2/TRBV6-3	TRBJ2-3	TGTGCCAGCAGTTATTCCGGGGGGGCCCCAGATACGCAGTATTTT	CASSYSGGAPDTQYF
.	TRBD1	TRBV28	TRBJ2-7	TGTGCCAGCAGTCCCCGGACAGGCTCCTACGAGCAGTACTTC	CASSPRTGSYEQYF
few	.	TRBV20-1	TRBJ2-3	TGCAGTGCTTCGGGAGATACGCAGTATTTT	CSASGDTQYF